A single sample gave rise to the 26 T cell receptor beta chains below, sequenced in a study of regulatory T cells in long-lasting Graves disease. The TCR beta library used iRepertoire HTBI primers with Arm-PCR amplification of CDR3. Each CDR3 protein is one row after TCRdb ran MiXCR on the multiplex PCR reads. The profile covers 200,000 to 250,000 distinct CDR3 sequences, with about 19% appearing a single time and approximately 15% taken by the ten largest. Time point reported: newly diagnosed GD, antithyroid drugs for less than 3 months. PBMC-derived RNA was used for the TCR library. Sequencing was performed on peripheral blood mononuclear cells (PBMCs), taken at new diagnosis, from a patient treated with antithyroid drugs. The receptors stem from a female donor with Graves disease.

V and J are TRBV19 and TRBJ2-7; D tentatively reads TRBD1 or TRBD2 (6 bases each). The V gene lost 8 bases and the J gene lost 0 bases, with 14 bases spanning the gap. Germline CDR1 reads LNHDA; CDR2 reads SQIVND (reference sequence). The CDR3 has 14 amino acids. In DNA, the CDR3 is TGTGCCAGTGTCGGGGGCCCCGGCTCCTACGAGCAGTACTTC. It codes for CASVGGPGSYEQYF.

This clonotype turned up a few times. The chain combines TRBV20-1 with TRBJ2-3; 11 bases map to TRBD2. The V and J ends lost 2 bases and 3 bases, in that order; junction bases with no gene match: 16. The CDR3 covers 19 residues. CDR1 is DFQATT and CDR2 is SNEGSKA in the germline V gene (reference sequence). CDR3 amino acids: CSARRGLTSGITETDTQYF. CDR3 sequence (DNA): TGCAGTGCTAGACGGGGGTTGACTAGCGGGATTACGGAAACAGATACGCAGTATTTT.

This clonotype was counted many times. V is TRBV24-1 and J is TRBJ2-7, with 11 bases identical to TRBD1. From germline, CDR1 is KGHDR and CDR2 SFDVKD. With 4 bases clipped from V and 4 bases from J, the junction kept 5 bases outside the gene matches. The CDR3 has 15 amino acids. DNA of the CDR3: TGTGCCACCAGTGACGCCGGACAGGGGGCGTACGAGCAGTACTTC. It specifies CATSDAGQGAYEQYF.

This clonotype was seen a few times. With a much larger clone just one base away, this may be a read error. The V call is TRBV12-3 or TRBV12-4, the J call TRBJ1-3; no clear D. The CDR3 covers 14 residues. CDR3 amino acids: CASSLPISGNTTYF. As DNA, the CDR3 is TGTGCCAGCAGTCTACCGATCTCTGGAAACACCACATATTTT.

This clonotype was detected only a few times. This chain links TRBV19 with TRBJ1-5; D possibly corresponds to TRBD1 (5 bases). The ends were cut back, 6 bases at V and 2 bases at J, with 11 bases in the middle. The CDR3 consists of 14 residues. Germline V gene data show CDR1 as LNHDA and CDR2 as SQIVND (reference sequence). The CDR3 nucleotides are TGTGCCAGTAGGGCGGGGGGGGGCAATCAGCCCCAGCATTTT. Translated, it gives CASRAGGGNQPQHF. Supplemented by reference TRBV19 and TRBJ1-5, the full variable domain reads DGGITQSPKYLFRKEGQNVTLSCEQNLNHDAMYWYRQDPGQGLRLIYYSQIVNDFQKGDIAEGYSVSREKKESFPLTVTSAQKNPTAFYLCASRAGGGNQPQHFGDGTRLSIL.

This clonotype was observed many times. This chain links TRBV2 with TRBJ1-1, with D unclear. In germline, CDR1 is SNHLY, CDR2 FYNNEI. Trimming pared 0 bases from V and 2 bases from J, leaving 13 bases between. This CDR3 contains 16 residues. Here the CDR3 DNA reads TGTGCCAGCAGTGAAGCACCAAGGCCAGCCAACACTGAAGCTTTCTTT. This encodes CASSEAPRPANTEAFF.

This clonotype was seen at least ten times. The rearrangement uses TRBV27 and TRBJ1-1; D gene uncertain. Between the trimmed V and J ends, which lost 5 bases and 0 bases, there was a span of 13 bases. The CDR3 extends over 15 amino acids. Germline values: CDR1 MNHEY, CDR2 SMNVEV (reference sequence). CDR3: CASSAGRLMNTEAFF. The CDR3 nucleotides are TGTGCCAGCAGTGCGGGCCGCCTAATGAACACTGAAGCTTTCTTT.

The chain carries TRBV6-1 and TRBJ1-1, with D perhaps TRBD1 (5 bases). There are 16 residues in the CDR3. Germline V lookup: CDR1 MNHNS, CDR2 SASEGT. The V and J ends lost 6 bases and 5 bases respectively, with 22 bases between them. DNA of the CDR3: TGTGCCAGCAGAGTGAGCGGGTCGCGGGGGGAAACTGAAGCTTTCTTT. This codes for CASRVSGSRGETEAFF.

This clonotype was detected many times. The rearrangement links TRBV20-1 to TRBJ2-1; D might be TRBD1 (6 bases). Looked up from germline, CDR1 is DFQATT and CDR2 is SNEGSKA (reference sequence). The CDR3 totals 11 residues. Trimming pared 0 bases from V and 13 bases from J, leaving 10 bases between. CDR3 nucleotide sequence: TGCAGTGCTAGAGACCGACAGGTTCAGTTCTTC. Its protein product is CSARDRQVQFF.

This clonotype was found a few times. The V gene is TRBV29-1, the J gene TRBJ1-5; tentative D call: TRBD1 (5 bases). V lost 2 bases, J lost 6 bases, and 11 bases lay in between. CDR3 length: 13 residues. Germline values: CDR1 SQVTM, CDR2 ANQGSEA. CDR3 DNA: TGCAGCGTTGAATCGGGGGTTGGTCAGCCCCAGCATTTT. Amino acid sequence: CSVESGVGQPQHF.

This clonotype occurred many times. The genes are TRBV2 and TRBJ1-2; 9 nucleotides line up with TRBD1. CDR1 is SNHLY and CDR2 is FYNNEI in the germline V gene. The CDR3 has 13 amino acids. The trim removed 9 bases at V and 8 bases at J, leaving 10 bases unmatched. The CDR3 nucleotides read TGTGCCAGTGTACTCGGGACAGGGATGGGCTACACCTTC. This gives the protein CASVLGTGMGYTF.

This chain connects TRBV19 to TRBJ2-5, with unresolved D. Between the trimmed V and J ends, which lost 3 bases and 0 bases, there was a span of 11 bases. Germline V lookup: CDR1 LNHDA, CDR2 SQIVND (reference sequence). This CDR3 has 15 residues. CDR3 amino acids: CASSMGTRYQETQYF. The DNA of the CDR3 is TGTGCCAGTAGTATGGGAACACGGTACCAAGAGACCCAGTACTTC.

This clonotype was counted many times. The V and J genes are TRBV24-1 and TRBJ2-5; TRBD2 might be the D (6 bases). Germline CDR1 KGHDR, CDR2 SFDVKD. V lost 4 bases to trimming and J lost 2 bases, with 7 bases between them. This CDR3 spans 13 amino acids. The CDR3 region is CATSEGGQETQYF. CDR3 DNA: TGTGCCACCAGTGAGGGGGGTCAAGAGACCCAGTACTTC.

This clonotype was observed many times. This sequence joins TRBV7-9 and TRBJ1-5; perhaps TRBD1 as D (5 bases). Looked up from germline, CDR1 is SEHNR and CDR2 is FQNEAQ (reference sequence). The CDR3 consists of 16 residues. Trimming cost V 1 base and J 2 bases, with 12 bases left between them. The CDR3 region has the DNA TGTGCCAGCAGCTTAGGGGACGGATGGGGCAATCAGCCCCAGCATTTT. Amino acids: CASSLGDGWGNQPQHF.

This clonotype came up many times. The DNA of the CDR3 is TGTGCCAGCAGCGTCGGGCACAGCAATGAGCAGTTCTTC. Residues: CASSVGHSNEQFF. This rearrangement joins TRBV11-2 to TRBJ2-1; no reliable D call. Per the germline V gene, CDR1 is SGHAT and CDR2 is FQNNGV. The CDR3 extends over 13 amino acids. Deletions cut 5 bases from V and 6 bases from J, with 11 bases between.

This clonotype was observed many times. The chain recombines TRBV10-2 with TRBJ2-7; no reliable D call. V was shortened by 0 bases and J by 0 bases, with 9 bases between the two germline ends. Germline values: CDR1 WSHSY, CDR2 SAAADI. The CDR3 extends over 15 amino acids. The CDR3 reads CASSESVSNSYEQYF. DNA for the CDR3: TGCGCCAGCAGTGAGTCCGTCTCCAACTCCTACGAGCAGTACTTC.

This clonotype was counted at least ten times. The chain links TRBV7-7 to TRBJ2-2, with a weak D call TRBD1 (6 bases). Germline V CDR1 and CDR2: SSHAT, FNYEAQ (reference sequence). The V end was cut by 8 bases, the J end by 6 bases, with 10 bases between. There are 12 residues in the CDR3. The CDR3 loop reads CASGQLSGELFF. CDR3 sequence (DNA): TGTGCCAGCGGACAGCTATCCGGGGAGCTGTTTTTT.

The chain uses TRBV11-3 and TRBJ1-1; 7 nucleotides align to TRBD1. This CDR3 contains 17 residues. The V gene end was trimmed by 3 bases and the J gene end by 4 bases; junction bases not matched to a gene: 14. Germline loops: CDR1 SGHNT, CDR2 YENEEA. This CDR3 is CASSLPRGGRVVTEAFF. In nucleotides, the CDR3 is TGTGCCAGCAGCTTGCCCAGGGGGGGGCGGGTGGTCACTGAAGCTTTCTTT.

This clonotype was observed many times. This rearrangement joins TRBV2 to TRBJ2-1; TRBD2 agrees at 7 bases. The length of the CDR3 is 16 residues. Germline V gives CDR1 SNHLY, CDR2 FYNNEI. CDR3 amino acids: CARDGRRAINPNEQFF. The CDR3 DNA follows: TGTGCTAGGGACGGGAGGAGGGCCATTAATCCCAATGAGCAGTTCTTC.

Details on this clonotype: This could be a read error, since a much larger clone is one nucleotide away. This chain connects TRBV29-1 to TRBJ1-5, with TRBD1 identical over 7 bases. J gave up 4 bases and V 5 bases, and 5 bases lay outside the gene matches. This CDR3 has 13 amino acids. Germline-derived CDR1 and CDR2 are SQVTM and ANQGSEA. In nucleotides, the CDR3 is TGCAGCGTTCACACAGGGGCGAATCAGCCCCAGCATTTT. Translation gives CSVHTGANQPQHF. Together with reference TRBV29-1 and TRBJ1-5, the CDR3 gives the full variable domain: SAVISQKPSRDICQRGTSLTIQCQVDSQVTMMFWYRQQPGQSLTLIATANQGSEATYESGFVIDKFPISRPNLTFSTLTVSNMSPEDSSIYLCSVHTGANQPQHFGDGTRLSIL.

Concerning this clonotype itself: A read error is likely here: a far larger clone is one base away. J is TRBJ2-7 and V is TRBV7-2, with D tentatively TRBD2 (6 bases). Germline CDR1 is SGHTA and CDR2 is FQGNSA. The V gene lost 6 bases and the J gene lost 0 bases, with 15 bases spanning the gap. The CDR3 spans 15 residues. The CDR3 nucleotides are TGTGCCAGCAGTCTAGCGAGGGGATCCTCCTACGAGCAGTACTTC. Its translation is CASSLARGSSYEQYF.

Many counts were recorded for this clonotype. The chain has TRBV12-3 or TRBV12-4 and TRBJ1-2; no firm D call. This CDR3 contains 13 residues. V lost 6 bases to trimming and J lost 10 bases, with 18 bases between them. The CDR3 is CASSPQAPHDYTF. The CDR3 coding sequence is TGTGCCAGCAGCCCTCAGGCTCCCCATGACTACACCTTC.

In this sample, this clonotype turned up many times. This chain connects TRBV12-3 or TRBV12-4 to TRBJ2-4; D ambiguous. This CDR3 comprises 16 residues. Trimming stripped 2 bases from V and 1 base from J, with 12 bases between. This CDR3 is CASSLIGGPAKNIQYF. CDR3 nucleotide sequence: TGTGCCAGCAGTTTAATAGGCGGACCCGCCAAAAACATTCAGTACTTC.

This clonotype was observed many times. This chain joins TRBV27 and TRBJ2-7; D is perhaps TRBD2 (6 bases). The V end lost 6 bases, the J end lost 5 bases, and 23 bases lay between the germline ends. Germline CDR1 and CDR2: MNHEY and SMNVEV (reference sequence). The CDR3 has 16 residues. CDR3 nucleotides: TGTGCCAGCAGCCGCCGGGGGACCCCCGAAAGTAACGAGCAGTACTTC. Amino acid sequence: CASSRRGTPESNEQYF.

The chain links TRBV20-1 to TRBJ2-7; no clear D. Germline CDR1 and CDR2: DFQATT and SNEGSKA (reference sequence). The CDR3 has 12 residues. Written as DNA, the CDR3 is TGCAGCCCCCAGACCTTTCTCGACGAGCAGTACTTC. Protein sequence: CSPQTFLDEQYF.

The table lists this clonotype with a few counts. One base separates it from a far larger clone, so it is likely a read error. V gene TRBV11-2 combines with J gene TRBJ2-1; 7 nucleotides match TRBD2. Trimming took 3 bases from V and 10 from J; bases not matched to a gene: 9. Germline V gene lookup returns CDR1 SGHAT and CDR2 FQNNGV. The CDR3 totals 14 residues. In DNA form, the CDR3 reads TGTGCCAGCAGCTTGGGACTAACGTCCTACGAGCAGTTCTTC. Translated: CASSLGLTSYEQFF. The variable domain in full, completed from reference TRBV11-2 and TRBJ2-1, reads EAGVAQSPRYKIIEKRQSVAFWCNPISGHATLYWYQQILGQGPKLLIQFQNNGVVDDSQLPKDRFSAERLKGVDSTLKIQPAKLEDSAVYLCASSLGLTSYEQFFGPGTRLTVL.